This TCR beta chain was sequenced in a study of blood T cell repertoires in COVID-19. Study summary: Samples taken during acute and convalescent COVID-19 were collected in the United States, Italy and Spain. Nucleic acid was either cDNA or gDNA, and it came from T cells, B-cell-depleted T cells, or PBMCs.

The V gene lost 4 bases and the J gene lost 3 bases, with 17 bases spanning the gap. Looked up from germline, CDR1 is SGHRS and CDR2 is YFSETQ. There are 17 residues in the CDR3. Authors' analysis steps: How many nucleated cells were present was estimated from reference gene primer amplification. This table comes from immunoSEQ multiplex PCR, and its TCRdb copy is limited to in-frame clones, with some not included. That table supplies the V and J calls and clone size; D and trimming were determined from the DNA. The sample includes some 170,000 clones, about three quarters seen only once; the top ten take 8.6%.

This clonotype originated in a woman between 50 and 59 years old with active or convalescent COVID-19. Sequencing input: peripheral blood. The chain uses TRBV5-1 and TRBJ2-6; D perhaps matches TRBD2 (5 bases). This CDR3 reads CASSALPMGSGANVLTF. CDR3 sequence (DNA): TGCGCCAGCAGCGCCTTACCTATGGGGAGTGGGGCCAACGTCCTGACTTTC.